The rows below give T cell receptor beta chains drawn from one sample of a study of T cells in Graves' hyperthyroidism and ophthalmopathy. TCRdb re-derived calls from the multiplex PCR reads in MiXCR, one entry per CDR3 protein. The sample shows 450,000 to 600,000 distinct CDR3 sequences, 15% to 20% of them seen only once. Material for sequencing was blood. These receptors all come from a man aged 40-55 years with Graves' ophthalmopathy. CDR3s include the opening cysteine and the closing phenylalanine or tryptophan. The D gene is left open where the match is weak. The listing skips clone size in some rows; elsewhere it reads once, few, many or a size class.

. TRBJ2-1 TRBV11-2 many CATRDGPRSNEQFF TGTGCCACCCGAGACGGGCCCCGATCCAATGAGCAGTTCTTC
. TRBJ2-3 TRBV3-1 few CASSQEGRRTDTQYF TGTGCCAGCAGCCAAGAAGGGCGGCGCACAGATACGCAGTATTTT
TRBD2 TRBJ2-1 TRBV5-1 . CASSSGLAGTGNEQFF TGCGCCAGCAGCTCGGGACTAGCGGGAACTGGCAATGAGCAGTTCTTC
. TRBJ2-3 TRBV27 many CASSDVDPTDTQYF TGTGCCAGCAGTGACGTCGATCCAACAGATACGCAGTATTTT
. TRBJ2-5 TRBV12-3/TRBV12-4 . CANSRGETQYF TGTGCCAACAGTAGAGGAGAGACCCAGTACTTC
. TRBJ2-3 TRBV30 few CAWSVPGHTVFTDTQYF TGTGCCTGGAGTGTTCCGGGACACACCGTCTTCACAGATACGCAGTATTTT
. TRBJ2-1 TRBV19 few CASSIRGHNEQFF TGTGCCAGTAGTATAAGGGGACACAATGAGCAGTTCTTC
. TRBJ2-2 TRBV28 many CASSSPGNSDTGELFF TGTGCCAGCAGTTCCCCAGGGAATTCGGACACCGGGGAGCTGTTTTTT
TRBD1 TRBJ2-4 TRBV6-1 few CASSRDRNIQYF TGTGCCAGCAGTCGGGACAGGAACATTCAGTACTTC
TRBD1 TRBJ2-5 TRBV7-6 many CASSFQGVGGETQYF TGTGCCAGCAGCTTCCAGGGGGTTGGTGGAGAGACCCAGTACTTC
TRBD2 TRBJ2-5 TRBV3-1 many CASSPGTSLGTQYF TGTGCCAGCAGCCCCGGGACTAGCTTGGGGACCCAGTACTTC
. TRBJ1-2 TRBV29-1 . CSSEGGDGYTF TGCAGCTCTGAGGGGGGCGATGGCTACACCTTC
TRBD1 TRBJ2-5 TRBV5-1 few CASSPIGTVQETQYF TGCGCCAGCAGCCCCATCGGGACAGTTCAAGAGACCCAGTACTTC